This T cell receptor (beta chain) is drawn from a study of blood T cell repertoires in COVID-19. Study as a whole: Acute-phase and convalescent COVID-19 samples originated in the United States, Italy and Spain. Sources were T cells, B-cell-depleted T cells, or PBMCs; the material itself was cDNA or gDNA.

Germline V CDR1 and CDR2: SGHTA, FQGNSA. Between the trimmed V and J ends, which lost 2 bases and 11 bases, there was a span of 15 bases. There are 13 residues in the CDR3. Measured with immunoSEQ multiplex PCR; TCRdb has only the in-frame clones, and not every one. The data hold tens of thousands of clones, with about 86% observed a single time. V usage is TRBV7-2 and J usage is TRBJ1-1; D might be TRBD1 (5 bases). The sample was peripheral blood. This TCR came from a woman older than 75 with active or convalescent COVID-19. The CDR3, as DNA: TGTGCCAGCAGCTTATTGGGCCAGGGAAAGGCTTTCTTT. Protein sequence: CASSLLGQGKAFF.